The sequence of this T cell receptor beta chain was determined in a study of shared clonotypes between healthy human individuals. Study results and caveats: Generation probabilities of non-shared clonotypes were lower (relative to those shared by all four donors). It was anticipated that sequencing depth would influence how many clonotypes donors shared.

With regard to this clone: Its antigen remains unidentified.

This CDR3 contains 19 residues. Germline CDR1 and CDR2: MGHRA and YSYEKL. V lost 3 bases to trimming and J lost 4 bases; unmatched junction nucleotides: 15. This table comes from immunoSEQ multiplex PCR, and its TCRdb copy is limited to in-frame clones, with some not included. This table has some 1 million clones, approximately 70% appearing once. V gene TRBV4-1 combines with J gene TRBJ1-5; 10 nucleotides line up with TRBD1. The source material was memory CD4+ T cells sorted from blood. Subset of the sample: CD45RA-negative fraction. This clonotype originated in a man aged 18 to 35 in good health. CDR3 amino acids: CASSHPMGGQGQRNQPQHF. In nucleotides, the CDR3 is TGCGCCAGCAGCCATCCTATGGGGGGACAGGGGCAACGGAATCAGCCCCAGCATTTT.